The present entry profiles one TCR beta chain with its context. The data were obtained in a study of blood T cell repertoires in COVID-19. Background on the study: Samples came from the United States, Italy and Spain, spanning acute and convalescent COVID-19. From T cells, B-cell-depleted T cells, or PBMCs came the material, which was cDNA or gDNA.

In the study's own analysis: Reference gene primer amplification yielded estimated nucleated cell counts. The table came from immunoSEQ multiplex PCR; TCRdb's copy has only in-frame clones and leaves some out. That table furnishes V, J and clone size, whereas the DNA furnished D and trimming. Here the sample spans tens of thousands of clones, around 91% being singletons. This CDR3 is built from 14 residues. Trimming shortened V by 6 bases and J by 4 bases, and 14 bases separated the two germline ends. Germline values: CDR1 SGHRS, CDR2 YFSETQ. The V gene is TRBV5-1, the J gene TRBJ2-1; possible D gene TRBD1, 6 bases. Sequenced sample: peripheral blood. The TCR originated in a woman between 50 and 59 years old in a cohort sampled during active COVID-19. CDR3 nucleotide sequence: TGCGCCAGCAAACAGGGAGAGCTTTACAATGAGCAGTTCTTC. Amino acid sequence: CASKQGELYNEQFF.